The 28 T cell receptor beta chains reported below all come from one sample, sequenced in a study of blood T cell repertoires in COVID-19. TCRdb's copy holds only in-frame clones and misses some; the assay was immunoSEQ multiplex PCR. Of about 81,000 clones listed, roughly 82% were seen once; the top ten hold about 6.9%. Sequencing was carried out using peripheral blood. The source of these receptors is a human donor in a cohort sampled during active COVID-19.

CDR3 in amino acids: CASSSMTGNNEQFF. CDR3 DNA sequence: TGTGCCAGCAGCTCAATGACAGGGAACAATGAGCAGTTCTTC. The rearrangement joins TRBV7-3 to TRBJ2-1; 7 nucleotides line up with TRBD1. Per the germline V gene, CDR1 is SGHTA and CDR2 is FQGTGA. The junction had 5 bases not matched to a gene; V was cut back by 4 bases and J by 5 bases. CDR3 length equals 14 residues.

CDR3 in amino acids: CASSRLRDGGNQPQHF. The CDR3 DNA sequence: TGTGCCAGTAGCCGCTTAAGAGACGGGGGCAATCAGCCCCAGCATTTT. This chain joins TRBV19 and TRBJ1-5; D is unresolved. Trimming took 6 bases from V and 2 from J, leaving 17 bases between them. The CDR3 totals 16 residues. Per germline, CDR1 LNHDA and CDR2 SQIVND (reference sequence).

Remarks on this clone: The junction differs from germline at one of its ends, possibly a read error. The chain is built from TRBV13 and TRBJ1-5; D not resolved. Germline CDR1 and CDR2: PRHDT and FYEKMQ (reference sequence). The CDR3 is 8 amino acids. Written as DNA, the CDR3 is TGTGCCAGCAGCTTTAAAGCATTT. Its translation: CASSFKAF.

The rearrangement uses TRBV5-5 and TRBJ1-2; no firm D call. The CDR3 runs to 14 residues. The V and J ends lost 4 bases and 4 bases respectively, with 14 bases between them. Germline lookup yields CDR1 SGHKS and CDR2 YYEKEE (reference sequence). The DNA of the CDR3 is TGTGCCAGCAGCCCAGCGCGGGTTGTCTATGGCTACACCTTC. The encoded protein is CASSPARVVYGYTF.

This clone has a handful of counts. The CDR3 DNA reads as TGCGCCAGCGGAGGCTCGGACAGGGCCAACGAGCAGTACTTC. Its translation: CASGGSDRANEQYF. V is TRBV5-1 and J is TRBJ2-7; 8 bases align to TRBD1. The length of the CDR3 is 14 residues. The germline V gene has CDR1 SGHRS and CDR2 YFSETQ. V trimming: 7 bases; J trimming: 5 bases; junction bases outside the gene matches: 11.

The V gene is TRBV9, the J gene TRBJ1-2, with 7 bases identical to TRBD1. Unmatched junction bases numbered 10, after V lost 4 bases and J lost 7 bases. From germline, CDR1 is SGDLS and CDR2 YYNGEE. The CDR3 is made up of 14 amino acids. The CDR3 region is CASSIQQGRSGYTF. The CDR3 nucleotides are TGTGCCAGCAGCATCCAACAGGGGAGGTCTGGCTACACCTTC.

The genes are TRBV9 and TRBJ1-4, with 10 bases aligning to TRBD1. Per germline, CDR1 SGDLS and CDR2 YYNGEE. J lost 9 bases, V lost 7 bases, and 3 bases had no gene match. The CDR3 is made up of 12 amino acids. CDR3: CASGTGDKKLFF. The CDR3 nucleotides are TGTGCCAGCGGGACAGGGGACAAAAAACTGTTTTTT.

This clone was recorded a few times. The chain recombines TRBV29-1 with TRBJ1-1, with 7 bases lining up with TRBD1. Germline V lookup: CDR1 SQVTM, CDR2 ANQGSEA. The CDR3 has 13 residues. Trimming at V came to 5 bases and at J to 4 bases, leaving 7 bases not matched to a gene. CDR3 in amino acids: CSVSASGGTEAFF. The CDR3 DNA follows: TGCAGCGTTTCCGCCTCAGGGGGCACTGAAGCTTTCTTT. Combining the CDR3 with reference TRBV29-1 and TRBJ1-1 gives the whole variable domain SAVISQKPSRDICQRGTSLTIQCQVDSQVTMMFWYRQQPGQSLTLIATANQGSEATYESGFVIDKFPISRPNLTFSTLTVSNMSPEDSSIYLCSVSASGGTEAFFGQGTRLTVV.

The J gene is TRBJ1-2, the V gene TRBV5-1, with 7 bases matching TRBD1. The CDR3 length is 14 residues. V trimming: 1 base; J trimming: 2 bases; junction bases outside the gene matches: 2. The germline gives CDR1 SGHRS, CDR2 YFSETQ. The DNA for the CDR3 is TGCGCCAGCAGCTTGACAGGGGAGAACTATGGCTACACCTTC. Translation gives CASSLTGENYGYTF.

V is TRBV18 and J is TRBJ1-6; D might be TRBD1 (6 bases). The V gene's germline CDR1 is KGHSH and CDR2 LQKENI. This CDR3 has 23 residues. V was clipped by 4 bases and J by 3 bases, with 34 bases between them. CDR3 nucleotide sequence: TGTGCCAGCTCACAGAACCTACTCGCTACAGGGAATCGTCTTCAGGACTATAATTCACCCCTCCACTTT. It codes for CASSQNLLATGNRLQDYNSPLHF.

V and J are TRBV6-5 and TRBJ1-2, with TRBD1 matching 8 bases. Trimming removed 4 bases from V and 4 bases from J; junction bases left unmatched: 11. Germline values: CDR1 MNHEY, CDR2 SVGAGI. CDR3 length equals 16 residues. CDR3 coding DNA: TGTGCCAGCAGTTCTACTACAGGGGGTTCCACCTATGGCTACACCTTC. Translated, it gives CASSSTTGGSTYGYTF.

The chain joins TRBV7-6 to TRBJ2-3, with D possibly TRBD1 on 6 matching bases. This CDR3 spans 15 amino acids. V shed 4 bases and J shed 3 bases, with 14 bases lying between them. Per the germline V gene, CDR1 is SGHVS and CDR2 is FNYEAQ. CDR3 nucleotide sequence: TGTGCCAGCAGCTCGAACCAGGGGTGGACAGATACGCAGTATTTT. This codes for CASSSNQGWTDTQYF. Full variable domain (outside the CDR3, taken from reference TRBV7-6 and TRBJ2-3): GAGVSQSPRYKVTKRGQDVALRCDPISGHVSLYWYRQALGQGPEFLTYFNYEAQQDKSGLPNDRFSAERPEGSISTLTIQRTEQRDSAMYRCASSSNQGWTDTQYFGPGTRLTVL.

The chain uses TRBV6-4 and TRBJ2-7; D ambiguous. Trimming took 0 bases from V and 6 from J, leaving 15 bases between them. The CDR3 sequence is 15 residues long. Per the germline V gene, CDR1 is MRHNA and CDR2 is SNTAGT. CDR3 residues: CASSDSESMAREQYF. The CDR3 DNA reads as TGTGCCAGCAGTGACTCGGAGTCGATGGCACGCGAGCAGTACTTC.

The CDR3 DNA reads as TGTGCCAGCAGCTTGATCCCCGAAACATACAATGAGCAGTTCTTC. Translated, it gives CASSLIPETYNEQFF. The chain uses TRBV5-4 and TRBJ2-1; D unresolved. With 1 base removed from V and 4 bases from J, the gap between germline ends came to 12 bases. The CDR3 contains 15 residues. Germline assignment: CDR1 SGHNT and CDR2 YYREEE (reference sequence). Full variable domain (remainder filled in from reference TRBV5-4 and TRBJ2-1): ETGVTQSPTHLIKTRGQQVTLRCSSQSGHNTVSWYQQALGQGPQFIFQYYREEENGRGNFPPRFSGLQFPNYSSELNVNALELDDSALYLCASSLIPETYNEQFFGPGTRLTVL.

The CDR3 DNA sequence: TGTGCCAGCAGTCAAATCCCGGGACAGGGGCCGGGGCAGCCCCAGCATTTT. It is translated as CASSQIPGQGPGQPQHF. The chain joins TRBV2 to TRBJ1-5; TRBD1 matches 10 bases. The CDR3 is made up of 17 amino acids. V gave up 5 bases and J gave up 7 bases; unmatched junction bases: 14. Germline V gene data show CDR1 as SNHLY and CDR2 as FYNNEI. Full variable domain (rest looked up from reference TRBV2 and TRBJ1-5): EPEVTQTPSHQVTQMGQEVILRCVPISNHLYFYWYRQILGQKVEFLVSFYNNEISEKSEIFDDQFSVERPDGSNFTLKIRSTKLEDSAMYFCASSQIPGQGPGQPQHFGDGTRLSIL.

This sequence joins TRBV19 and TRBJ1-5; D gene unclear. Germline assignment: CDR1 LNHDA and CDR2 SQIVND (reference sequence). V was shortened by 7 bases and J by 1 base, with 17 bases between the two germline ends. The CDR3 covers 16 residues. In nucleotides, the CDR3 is TGTGCCAGTACCCGGAGATCGGTAATGAGCAATCAGCCCCAGCATTTT. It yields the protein CASTRRSVMSNQPQHF.

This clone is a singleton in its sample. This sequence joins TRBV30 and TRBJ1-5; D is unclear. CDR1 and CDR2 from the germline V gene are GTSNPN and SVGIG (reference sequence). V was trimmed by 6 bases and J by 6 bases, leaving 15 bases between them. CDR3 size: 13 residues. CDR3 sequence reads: CACSGGYGQPQHF. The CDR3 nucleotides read TGTGCCTGCTCCGGAGGGTATGGTCAGCCCCAGCATTTT.

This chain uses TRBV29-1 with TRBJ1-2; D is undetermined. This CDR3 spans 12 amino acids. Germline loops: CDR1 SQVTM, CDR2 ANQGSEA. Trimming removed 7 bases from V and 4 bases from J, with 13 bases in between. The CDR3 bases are TGCAGCGATGGCGTGACAAGCTATGGCTACACCTTC. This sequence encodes CSDGVTSYGYTF.

The CDR3 coding sequence is TGTGCCAGCTCACCACCGGCTGTACAAGACAGAGGTAACGTCTCTGGAAACACCATATATTTT. The encoded protein is CASSPPAVQDRGNVSGNTIYF. The chain links TRBV18 to TRBJ1-3; tentatively, D is TRBD1 (5 bases). There are 21 residues in the CDR3. V was clipped by 0 bases and J by 0 bases, with 24 bases between them. Germline CDR1 is KGHSH and CDR2 is LQKENI.

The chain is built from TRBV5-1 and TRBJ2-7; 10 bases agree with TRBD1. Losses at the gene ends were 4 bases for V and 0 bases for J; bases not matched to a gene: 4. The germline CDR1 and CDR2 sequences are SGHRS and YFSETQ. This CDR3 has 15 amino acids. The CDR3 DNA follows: TGCGCCAGCAGCGACAGGGGGCTTTCCTCCTACGAGCAGTACTTC. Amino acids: CASSDRGLSSYEQYF.

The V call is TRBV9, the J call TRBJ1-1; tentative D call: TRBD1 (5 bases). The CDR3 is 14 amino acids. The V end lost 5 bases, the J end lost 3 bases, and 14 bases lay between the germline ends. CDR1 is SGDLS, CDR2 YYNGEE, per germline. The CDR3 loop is CASSPRGGDTEAFF. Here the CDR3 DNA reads TGTGCCAGCAGTCCGAGGGGAGGGGACACTGAAGCTTTCTTT.

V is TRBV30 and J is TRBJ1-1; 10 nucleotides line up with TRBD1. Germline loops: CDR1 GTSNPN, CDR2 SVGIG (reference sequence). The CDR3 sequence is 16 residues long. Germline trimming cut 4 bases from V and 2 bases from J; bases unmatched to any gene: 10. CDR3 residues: CAWTNAGTGANTEAFF. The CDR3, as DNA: TGTGCCTGGACCAATGCCGGGACAGGGGCAAACACTGAAGCTTTCTTT.

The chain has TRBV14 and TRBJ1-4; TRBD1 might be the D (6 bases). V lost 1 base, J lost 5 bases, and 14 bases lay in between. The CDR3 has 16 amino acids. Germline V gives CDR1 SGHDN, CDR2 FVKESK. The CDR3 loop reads CASSQGDKGPNEKLFF. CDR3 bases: TGTGCCAGCAGCCAAGGGGACAAGGGGCCAAATGAAAAACTGTTTTTT.

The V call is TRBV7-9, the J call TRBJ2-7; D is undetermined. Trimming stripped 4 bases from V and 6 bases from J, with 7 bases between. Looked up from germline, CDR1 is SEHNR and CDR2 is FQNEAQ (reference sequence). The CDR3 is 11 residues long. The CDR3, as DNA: TGTGCCAGCAGCTCTGCTATCGAGCAGTACTTC. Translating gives CASSSAIEQYF.

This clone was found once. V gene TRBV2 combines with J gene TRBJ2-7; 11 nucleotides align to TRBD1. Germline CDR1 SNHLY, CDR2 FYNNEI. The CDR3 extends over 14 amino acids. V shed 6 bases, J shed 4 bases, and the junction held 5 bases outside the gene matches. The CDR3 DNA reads TGTGCCAGCAGGCGGACAGGGGGCGCGTACGAGCAGTACTTC. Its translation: CASRRTGGAYEQYF.

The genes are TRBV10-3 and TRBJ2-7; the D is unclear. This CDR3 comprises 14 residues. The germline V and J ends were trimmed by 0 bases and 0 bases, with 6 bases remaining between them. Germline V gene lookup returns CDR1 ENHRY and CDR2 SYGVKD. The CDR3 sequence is CAISESTSSYEQYF. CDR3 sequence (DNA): TGTGCCATCAGTGAGTCGACAAGCTCCTACGAGCAGTACTTC.

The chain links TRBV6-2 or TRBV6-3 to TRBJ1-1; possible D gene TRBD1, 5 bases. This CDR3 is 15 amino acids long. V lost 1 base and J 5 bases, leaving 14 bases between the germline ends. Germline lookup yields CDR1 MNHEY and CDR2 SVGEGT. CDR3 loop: CASSYFGGRRTEAFF. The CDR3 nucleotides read TGTGCCAGCAGTTACTTTGGGGGGAGACGGACTGAAGCTTTCTTT.

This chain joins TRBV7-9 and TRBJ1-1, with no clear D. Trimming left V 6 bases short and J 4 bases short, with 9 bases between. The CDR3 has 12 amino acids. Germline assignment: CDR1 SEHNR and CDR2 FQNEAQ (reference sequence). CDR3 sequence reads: CASSKAGTEAFF. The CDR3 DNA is TGTGCCAGCAGTAAGGCGGGCACTGAAGCTTTCTTT.